The text below deals with one T cell receptor beta chain. This record comes from a study of regulatory T cells. Primers: 52 TRBV forward and 13 TRBJ reverse. TCRdb's table, derived via immunoSEQ multiplex PCR, lists solely in-frame clones and lacks some. The data contain about 17,000 clones, around 90% of them singletons. This CDR3 has 20 amino acids. Trimming took 6 bases from V and 6 from J; bases not matched to a gene: 26. Germline V gene data show CDR1 as MDHEN and CDR2 as SYDVKM. All CD3G-deficient patients showed autoimmunity, more severe in two. Patients aged 2 to 39 years had fewer naive and more memory CD4+ and CD8+ T cells.

Sequencing was carried out using CD8+ T cells sorted from blood. J is TRBJ1-5 and V is TRBV28; 7 nucleotides align to TRBD1. This receptor was identified in a person in their late teens or twenties with CD3G deficiency. In DNA form, the CDR3 reads TGTGCCAGCAGCCCTCGTGTGACAGGGAGAGGGGCGTCGCAGGGTCAGCCCCAGCATTTT. Translating gives CASSPRVTGRGASQGQPQHF.